This TCR beta chain was sequenced during a study of cytomegalovirus exposure and HLA in healthy donors. CDR3 size: 15 residues. Trimming at V came to 3 bases and at J to 7 bases, leaving 4 bases not matched to a gene. From germline, CDR1 is MNHNY and CDR2 SVGAGI (reference sequence). The PCR had 60 Vbeta and 13 Jbeta primers. Repertoires were generated with immunoSEQ multiplex PCR, while TCRdb's copy carries only in-frame clones and drops some. This table holds 150,000 to 160,000 clones, 65% to 90% found once. This chain connects TRBV6-6 to TRBJ2-1, with 12 bases identical to TRBD2. The source of this sequence is a woman aged 45-65 years in good health and CMV-seropositive. The specimen sequenced was PBMCs. The CDR3 here is CASSYRLAGGNEQFF. CDR3 nucleotides: TGTGCCAGCAGTTATAGGCTAGCGGGGGGGAATGAGCAGTTCTTC.